This T cell receptor (beta chain) was observed in a study of blood T cell repertoires in COVID-19. Study as a whole: Sites in the United States, Italy and Spain provided acute and convalescent COVID-19 samples. The analysed material was cDNA or gDNA that came from T cells, B-cell-depleted T cells, or PBMCs.

Authors' methods: For nucleated cells, counts were estimated from reference gene primer amplification. Assay: immunoSEQ multiplex PCR; the TCRdb copy retains only in-frame clones and omits some. That table gives V, J and clone size, and the DNA gave D and trimming. The table shows about 300,000 clones, with 88% occurring only once. This CDR3 is 17 amino acids long. Germline CDR1 SGHTA, CDR2 FQGTGA. V dropped 5 bases and J dropped 5; count of bases not matched to a gene: 15. The TCR was taken from a woman between 25 and 40 years old who had recovered from COVID-19. Sequences were obtained from peripheral blood. The chain uses TRBV7-3 and TRBJ2-5, with 9 bases identical to TRBD1. The CDR3 sequence is CASSLTGGPKDRETQYF. The CDR3, as DNA: TGTGCCAGCAGCCTGACAGGGGGACCCAAGGATAGGGAGACCCAGTACTTC.